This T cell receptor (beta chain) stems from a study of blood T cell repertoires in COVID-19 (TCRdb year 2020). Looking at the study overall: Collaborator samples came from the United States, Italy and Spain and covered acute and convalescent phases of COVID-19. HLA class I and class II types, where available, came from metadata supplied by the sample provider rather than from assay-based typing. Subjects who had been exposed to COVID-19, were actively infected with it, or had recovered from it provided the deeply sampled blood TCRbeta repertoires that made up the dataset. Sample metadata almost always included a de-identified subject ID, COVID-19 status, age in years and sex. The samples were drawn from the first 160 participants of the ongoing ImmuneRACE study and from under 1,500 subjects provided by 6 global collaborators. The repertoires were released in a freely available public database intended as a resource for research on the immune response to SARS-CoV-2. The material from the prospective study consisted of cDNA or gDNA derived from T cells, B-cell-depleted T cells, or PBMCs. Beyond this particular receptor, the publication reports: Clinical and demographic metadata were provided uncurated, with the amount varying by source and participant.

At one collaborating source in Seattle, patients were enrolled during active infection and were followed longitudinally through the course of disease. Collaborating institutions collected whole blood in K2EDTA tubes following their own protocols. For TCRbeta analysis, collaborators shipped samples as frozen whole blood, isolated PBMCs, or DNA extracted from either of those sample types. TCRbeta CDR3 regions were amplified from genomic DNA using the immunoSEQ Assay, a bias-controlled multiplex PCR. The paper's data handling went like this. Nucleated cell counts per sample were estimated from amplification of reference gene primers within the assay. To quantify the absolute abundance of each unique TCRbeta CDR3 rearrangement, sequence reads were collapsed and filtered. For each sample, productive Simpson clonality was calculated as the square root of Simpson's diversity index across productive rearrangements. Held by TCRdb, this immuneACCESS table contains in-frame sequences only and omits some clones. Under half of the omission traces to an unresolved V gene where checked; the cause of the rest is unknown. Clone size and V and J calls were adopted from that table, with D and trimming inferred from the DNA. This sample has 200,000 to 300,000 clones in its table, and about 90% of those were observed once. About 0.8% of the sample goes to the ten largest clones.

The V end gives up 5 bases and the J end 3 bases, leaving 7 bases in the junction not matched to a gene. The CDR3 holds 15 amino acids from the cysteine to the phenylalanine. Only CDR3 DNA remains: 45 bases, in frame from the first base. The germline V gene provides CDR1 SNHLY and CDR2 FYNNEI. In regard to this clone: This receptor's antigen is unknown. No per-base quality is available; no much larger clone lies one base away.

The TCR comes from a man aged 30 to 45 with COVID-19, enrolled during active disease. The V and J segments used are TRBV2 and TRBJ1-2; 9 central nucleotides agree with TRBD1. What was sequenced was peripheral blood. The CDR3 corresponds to CASSYTGTGHYGYTF. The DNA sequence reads TGTGCCAGCAGTTACACCGGGACAGGGCACTATGGCTACACCTTC.